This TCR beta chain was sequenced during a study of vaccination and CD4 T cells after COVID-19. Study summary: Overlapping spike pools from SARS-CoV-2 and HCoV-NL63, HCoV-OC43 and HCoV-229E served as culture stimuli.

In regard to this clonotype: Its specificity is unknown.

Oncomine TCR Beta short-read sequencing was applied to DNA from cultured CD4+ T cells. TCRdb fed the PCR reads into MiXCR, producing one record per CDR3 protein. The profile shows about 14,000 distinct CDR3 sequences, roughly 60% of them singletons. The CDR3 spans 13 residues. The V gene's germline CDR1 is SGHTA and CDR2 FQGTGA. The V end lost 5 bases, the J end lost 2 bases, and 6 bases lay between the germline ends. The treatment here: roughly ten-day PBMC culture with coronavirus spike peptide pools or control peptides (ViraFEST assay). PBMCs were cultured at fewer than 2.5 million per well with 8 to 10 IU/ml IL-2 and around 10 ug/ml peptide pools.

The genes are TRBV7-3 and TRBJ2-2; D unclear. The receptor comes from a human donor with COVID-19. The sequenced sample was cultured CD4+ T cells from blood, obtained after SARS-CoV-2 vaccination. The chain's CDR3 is CASSPRNTGELFF. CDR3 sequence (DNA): TGTGCCAGCAGCCCCAGAAACACCGGGGAGCTGTTTTTT.